This T cell receptor (beta chain) appears in the sequencing data of a study of T cell responses to AZD1222 COVID-19 vaccine. General observations from the study: Sampling that yielded the repertoires occurred only after the peak T cell response.

With respect to this clone: The target antigen is unknown.

Trimming took 7 bases from V and 1 from J, leaving 15 bases between them. Germline values: CDR1 SGHNT, CDR2 YYREEE (reference sequence). The CDR3 is 15 residues long. Clones were sequenced by immunoSEQ multiplex PCR, and TCRdb holds only the in-frame ones, with some missing. This sample has some 130,000 clones; 91% occur once, and the top ten carry around 2.8%. The sequences come from peripheral blood, collected on day 0 of AZD1222 vaccination. The clonotype comes from an adult in good health. This chain uses TRBV5-4 with TRBJ2-1, with D perhaps assigned TRBD1 or TRBD2 (7 bases each). The CDR3 protein is CASHRGGGSYNEQFF. The CDR3 DNA is TGTGCCAGCCACAGGGGAGGGGGATCCTACAATGAGCAGTTCTTC.